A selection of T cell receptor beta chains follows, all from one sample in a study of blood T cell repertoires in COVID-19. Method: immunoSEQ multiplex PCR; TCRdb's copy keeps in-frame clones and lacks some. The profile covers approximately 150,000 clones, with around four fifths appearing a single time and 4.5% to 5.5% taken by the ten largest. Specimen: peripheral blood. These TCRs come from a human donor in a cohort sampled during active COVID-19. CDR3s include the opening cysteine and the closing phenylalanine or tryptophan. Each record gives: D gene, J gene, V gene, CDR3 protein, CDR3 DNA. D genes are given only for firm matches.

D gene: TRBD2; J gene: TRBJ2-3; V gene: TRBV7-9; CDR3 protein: CASSLGEAGDLADTQYF; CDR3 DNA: TGTGCCAGCAGCTTAGGAGAGGCGGGAGATTTAGCAGATACGCAGTATTTT
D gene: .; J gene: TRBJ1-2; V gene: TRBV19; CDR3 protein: CASSINSWGGYTF; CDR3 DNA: TGTGCCAGTAGTATTAACAGTTGGGGCGGCTACACCTTC
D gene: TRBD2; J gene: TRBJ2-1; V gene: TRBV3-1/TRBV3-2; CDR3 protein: CASSPQLAGGLNEQFF; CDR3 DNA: TGTGCCAGCAGCCCGCAACTAGCGGGGGGGCTGAATGAGCAGTTCTTC
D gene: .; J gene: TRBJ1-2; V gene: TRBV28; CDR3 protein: CASSLGSGNGYTF; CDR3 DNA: TGTGCCAGCAGTTTAGGATCGGGAAATGGCTACACCTTC
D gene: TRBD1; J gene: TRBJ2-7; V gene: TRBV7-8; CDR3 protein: CASLFQTGGAEQYF; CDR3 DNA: TGTGCCAGCCTCTTCCAAACAGGGGGCGCCGAGCAGTACTTC
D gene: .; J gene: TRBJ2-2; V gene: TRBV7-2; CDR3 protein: CASSLAPGQNTGELFF; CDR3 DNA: TGTGCCAGCAGCTTAGCCCCTGGGCAGAACACCGGGGAGCTGTTTTTT
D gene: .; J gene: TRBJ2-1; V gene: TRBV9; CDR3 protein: CASSPSYNEQFF; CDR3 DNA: TGTGCCAGCAGCCCCTCTTACAATGAGCAGTTCTTC
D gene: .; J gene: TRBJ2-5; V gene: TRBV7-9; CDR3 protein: CASSFNGGETQYF; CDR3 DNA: TGTGCCAGCAGCTTCAACGGAGGGGAGACCCAGTACTTC
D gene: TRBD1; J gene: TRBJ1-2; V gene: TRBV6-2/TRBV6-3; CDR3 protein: CASSYSGTGTYGYTF; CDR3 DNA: TGTGCCAGCAGTTACTCTGGGACAGGAACCTATGGCTACACCTTC
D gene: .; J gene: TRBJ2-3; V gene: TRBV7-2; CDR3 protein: CASSLVITDTQYF; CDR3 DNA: TGTGCCAGCAGCTTAGTCATCACAGATACGCAGTATTTT
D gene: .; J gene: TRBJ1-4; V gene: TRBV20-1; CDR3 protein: CSASSGSNEKLFF; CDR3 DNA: TGCAGTGCTAGTAGCGGTTCCAATGAAAAACTGTTTTTT